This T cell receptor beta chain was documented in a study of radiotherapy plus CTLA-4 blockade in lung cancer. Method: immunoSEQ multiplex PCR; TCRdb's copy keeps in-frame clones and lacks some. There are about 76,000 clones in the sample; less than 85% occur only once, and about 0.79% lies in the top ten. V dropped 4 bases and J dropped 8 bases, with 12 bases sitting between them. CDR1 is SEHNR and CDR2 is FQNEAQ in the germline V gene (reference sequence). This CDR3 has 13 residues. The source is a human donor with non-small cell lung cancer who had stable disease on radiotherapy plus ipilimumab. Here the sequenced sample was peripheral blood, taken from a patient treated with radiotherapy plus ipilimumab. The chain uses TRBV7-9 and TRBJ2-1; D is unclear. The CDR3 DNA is TGTGCCAGCAGCTCCTCGTCGGGCTATGAGCAGTTCTTC. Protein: CASSSSSGYEQFF.